These 32 T cell receptor beta chains were all obtained from the same sample, sequenced in a study of T cell changes during pregnancy in multiple sclerosis. Clones were read by immunoSEQ multiplex PCR, and TCRdb kept only the in-frame ones, dropping some. The repertoire includes roughly 46,000 clones, over 85% of them detected once, and roughly 3.8% sits in the top ten. Specimen: CD8+ T cells from peripheral blood mononuclear cells, collected after pregnancy. Receptor source: a female donor with multiple sclerosis, enrolled in a pregnancy study.

This chain uses TRBV27 with TRBJ2-2; the match to TRBD1 covers 8 bases. J gave up 7 bases and V 3 bases, and 1 base lay outside the gene matches. There are 13 residues in the CDR3. Germline CDR1 and CDR2: MNHEY and SMNVEV (reference sequence). The CDR3 here is CASSLGQVGELFF. DNA for the CDR3: TGTGCCAGCAGTTTGGGACAGGTCGGGGAGCTGTTTTTT.

V and J are TRBV7-6 and TRBJ1-1, with D maybe TRBD1 (5 bases). The CDR3 length is 14 residues. Germline lookup yields CDR1 SGHVS and CDR2 FNYEAQ. The ends were cut back, 1 base at V and 5 bases at J, with 11 bases in the middle. CDR3 residues: CASSLGGGETEAFF. DNA for the CDR3: TGTGCCAGCAGCTTAGGAGGAGGGGAAACTGAAGCTTTCTTT.

In this sample, this clone turned up once. The rearrangement uses TRBV4-3 and TRBJ2-1, with D hard to call. The CDR3 loop spans 16 amino acids. V lost 1 base, J lost 9 bases, and 19 bases lay in between. Germline CDR1 reads LGHNA; CDR2 reads YSLEER. The CDR3 here is CASSQVLPVTGGEQFF. The CDR3 DNA reads as TGCGCCAGCAGCCAAGTTCTCCCTGTGACTGGTGGTGAGCAGTTCTTC.

This clone was detected once. The V gene is TRBV5-8, the J gene TRBJ2-1; TRBD2 might be the D (5 bases). V lost 1 base to trimming and J lost 7 bases, with 9 bases between them. Per the germline V gene, CDR1 is SGHTS and CDR2 is YDEGEE. The CDR3 consists of 13 residues. The CDR3 here is CASSLTSMNEQFF. The CDR3 nucleotides read TGTGCCAGCAGCTTGACTAGTATGAATGAGCAGTTCTTC.

The chain recombines TRBV5-5 with TRBJ1-2, with 9 bases that match TRBD1. Germline values: CDR1 SGHKS, CDR2 YYEKEE (reference sequence). V was clipped by 3 bases and J by 6 bases; unmatched bases: 12. There are 16 residues in the CDR3. CDR3 sequence reads: CASSSHSGQGKDGYTF. CDR3 sequence (DNA): TGTGCCAGCAGCTCCCACTCGGGACAGGGAAAGGATGGCTACACCTTC. Filled out from reference TRBV5-5 and TRBJ1-2, the complete variable domain reads DAGVTQSPTHLIKTRGQQVTLRCSPISGHKSVSWYQQVLGQGPQFIFQYYEKEERGRGNFPDRFSARQFPNYSSELNVNALLLGDSALYLCASSSHSGQGKDGYTFGSGTRLTVV.

The chain links TRBV11-2 to TRBJ2-5; 12 bases map to TRBD2. CDR1 is SGHAT, CDR2 FQNNGV, per germline. CDR3 length: 18 residues. Unmatched junction bases numbered 15, after V lost 5 bases and J lost 5 bases. CDR3 DNA sequence: TGTGCCAGCAGCACCCCGCGGCTAGCGGGAGGGCGGGGGGAGACCCAGTACTTC. It yields the protein CASSTPRLAGGRGETQYF.

The chain is built from TRBV4-3 and TRBJ1-2, with D possibly matching TRBD1 (6 bases). The CDR3 runs to 17 residues. The V end was cut by 0 bases, the J end by 3 bases, with 17 bases between. Germline V CDR1 and CDR2: LGHNA, YSLEER. The CDR3 loop is CASSQDFSVTGYYGYTF. The CDR3 DNA reads as TGCGCCAGCAGCCAAGATTTCTCGGTGACAGGATACTATGGCTACACCTTC.

The rearrangement links TRBV5-4 to TRBJ1-1; 9 bases match TRBD1. The CDR3 consists of 17 residues. The germline CDR1 and CDR2 sequences are SGHNT and YYREEE (reference sequence). The junction had 16 bases not matched to a gene; V was cut back by 4 bases and J by 6 bases. This chain's CDR3 is CASSPVRTGELGAEAFF. The CDR3 nucleotides are TGTGCCAGCAGCCCAGTCAGGACAGGGGAGTTGGGCGCTGAAGCTTTCTTT.

This clone was seen a handful of times. J is TRBJ2-5 and V is TRBV27; D not resolved. The germline V gene encodes CDR1 MNHEY and CDR2 SMNVEV (reference sequence). The CDR3 sequence is 11 residues long. Trimming cost V 3 bases and J 5 bases, with 4 bases left between them. The CDR3: CASSFQETQYF. CDR3 sequence (DNA): TGTGCCAGCAGTTTTCAGGAGACCCAGTACTTC.

This chain joins TRBV19 and TRBJ1-2; D is possibly TRBD1 (6 bases). The V and J ends lost 3 bases and 3 bases respectively, with 14 bases between them. CDR1 LNHDA and CDR2 SQIVND come from the germline V gene (reference sequence). The CDR3 is 15 residues long. CDR3 loop: CASSISRGSHYGYTF. In DNA form, the CDR3 reads TGTGCCAGTAGTATCTCCAGGGGAAGCCACTATGGCTACACCTTC. The whole variable domain, remainder taken from reference TRBV19 and TRBJ1-2, is DGGITQSPKYLFRKEGQNVTLSCEQNLNHDAMYWYRQDPGQGLRLIYYSQIVNDFQKGDIAEGYSVSREKKESFPLTVTSAQKNPTAFYLCASSISRGSHYGYTFGSGTRLTVV.

CDR3 sequence (DNA): TGTGCCAGCAGTGAGCAGGCGGGGACTAATGAAAAACTGTTTTTT. Its translation: CASSEQAGTNEKLFF. The V and J genes are TRBV2 and TRBJ1-4; D not resolved. V was clipped by 3 bases and J by 2 bases, with 10 bases between them. Germline CDR1 reads SNHLY; CDR2 reads FYNNEI. This CDR3 is 15 amino acids long.

This chain uses TRBV4-1 with TRBJ2-7; weak D call: TRBD1 (6 bases). The CDR3 covers 14 residues. CDR1 is MGHRA, CDR2 YSYEKL, per germline. Deletions cut 4 bases from V and 2 bases from J, with 12 bases between. The CDR3 loop reads CASSLKDSPYEQYF. CDR3 DNA sequence: TGCGCCAGCAGCCTTAAGGACAGTCCCTACGAGCAGTACTTC.

The chain has TRBV4-2 and TRBJ2-7, with 10 positions matching TRBD2. Germline V gene lookup returns CDR1 LGHNA and CDR2 YNFKEQ. This CDR3 is built from 18 residues. The V gene end was trimmed by 1 base and the J gene end by 2 bases; junction bases not matched to a gene: 11. The CDR3 sequence: CASSQGARRTSGPYEQYF. As DNA, the CDR3 is TGTGCCAGCAGCCAAGGCGCGAGAAGGACTAGCGGCCCCTACGAGCAGTACTTC.

This clone was counted a single time. This chain connects TRBV27 to TRBJ2-7; D is perhaps TRBD2 (7 bases). In germline, CDR1 is MNHEY, CDR2 SMNVEV (reference sequence). The V end lost 4 bases, the J end lost 3 bases, and 13 bases lay between the germline ends. The CDR3 runs to 14 residues. The CDR3 loop reads CASSSPGGGYEQYF. Written as DNA, the CDR3 is TGTGCCAGCAGTTCTCCGGGGGGCGGCTACGAGCAGTACTTC.

The table lists this clone with a few counts. This rearrangement joins TRBV6-4 to TRBJ2-6, with D uncertain. This CDR3 comprises 15 residues. V lost 0 bases and J lost 0, with 3 bases in between. Germline CDR1 MRHNA, CDR2 SNTAGT. The CDR3 protein is CASSDSHSGANVLTF. In nucleotides, the CDR3 is TGTGCCAGCAGTGACTCTCACTCTGGGGCCAACGTCCTGACTTTC.

This chain joins TRBV7-6 and TRBJ1-5; 9 bases are shared with TRBD1. Germline CDR1 SGHVS, CDR2 FNYEAQ. With 5 bases clipped from V and 1 base from J, the junction kept 3 bases outside the gene matches. CDR3 length: 15 residues. CDR3 DNA sequence: TGTGCCAGCAGCCCAGGGACAGGGAGCAATCAGCCCCAGCATTTT. Translating gives CASSPGTGSNQPQHF.

The V gene is TRBV6-5, the J gene TRBJ2-5, with D unresolved. Germline CDR1 reads MNHEY; CDR2 reads SVGAGI. V lost 6 bases and J 2 bases, leaving 13 bases between the germline ends. This CDR3 spans 14 amino acids. CDR3 sequence reads: CASSPWQSQETQYF. In nucleotides, the CDR3 is TGTGCCAGCAGCCCCTGGCAGTCACAAGAGACCCAGTACTTC.

This clone has a single count. The chain combines TRBV7-8 with TRBJ1-2; TRBD1 is a possible D gene (6 bases). This CDR3 contains 15 residues. CDR1 and CDR2 (germline): SGHVS, FQNEAQ. V was clipped by 5 bases and J by 0 bases, with 13 bases between them. Written as DNA, the CDR3 is TGTGCCAGCAGCCCCCGTGGACAGACTAACTATGGCTACACCTTC. As protein: CASSPRGQTNYGYTF.

The rearrangement joins TRBV7-6 to TRBJ1-1; D unclear. V lost 1 base and J 4 bases, leaving 13 bases between the germline ends. The CDR3 covers 15 residues. Germline values: CDR1 SGHVS, CDR2 FNYEAQ. CDR3 amino acids: CASSLGRASRTEAFF. The CDR3, as DNA: TGTGCCAGCAGCTTAGGGAGGGCTTCCCGCACTGAAGCTTTCTTT.

The J gene is TRBJ1-1, the V gene TRBV6-1; TRBD1 might be the D (5 bases). Germline CDR1 is MNHNS and CDR2 is SASEGT. Trimming cost V 2 bases and J 1 base, with 20 bases left between them. The CDR3 is 18 amino acids. The chain's CDR3 is CASSELAGRVDWNTEAFF. Here the CDR3 DNA reads TGTGCCAGCAGTGAACTAGCAGGGAGGGTGGACTGGAACACTGAAGCTTTCTTT.

The V and J genes are TRBV6-1 and TRBJ2-2; no definite D call. Per the germline V gene, CDR1 is MNHNS and CDR2 is SASEGT. The CDR3 contains 12 residues. Trimming cost V 5 bases and J 7 bases, with 8 bases left between them. The CDR3 region has the DNA TGTGCCAGCAGTTTTTACGGCGGGGAGCTGTTTTTT. The encoded protein is CASSFYGGELFF.

The V call is TRBV25-1, the J call TRBJ1-4; D call uncertain. The germline V gene has CDR1 MGHDK and CDR2 SYGVNS. With 5 bases removed from V and 4 bases from J, the gap between germline ends came to 14 bases. This CDR3 has 15 amino acids. The CDR3 here is CASSLAVAYNEKLFF. As DNA, the CDR3 is TGTGCCAGCAGTTTGGCGGTGGCTTATAATGAAAAACTGTTTTTT.

The V call is TRBV28, the J call TRBJ2-3; tentative D call: TRBD2 (6 bases). This CDR3 spans 15 amino acids. Deletions cut 6 bases from V and 2 bases from J, with 15 bases between. Germline V gene data show CDR1 as MDHEN and CDR2 as SYDVKM. In DNA form, the CDR3 reads TGTGCCAGCAGGGGTGGGGACTCCCACACAGATACGCAGTATTTT. Translated: CASRGGDSHTDTQYF. Full variable domain (remainder filled in from reference TRBV28 and TRBJ2-3): DVKVTQSSRYLVKRTGEKVFLECVQDMDHENMFWYRQDPGLGLRLIYFSYDVKMKEKGDIPEGYSVSREKKERFSLILESASTNQTSMYLCASRGGDSHTDTQYFGPGTRLTVL.

The J gene is TRBJ2-7, the V gene TRBV2; D might be TRBD2 (7 bases). V was cut by 4 bases and J by 5 bases, with 18 bases left in between. The CDR3 runs to 15 residues. The germline CDR1 and CDR2 sequences are SNHLY and FYNNEI. The CDR3 sequence is CASSGLAGGDNEQYF. DNA for the CDR3: TGTGCCAGCAGTGGACTAGCTGGAGGGGACAACGAGCAGTACTTC.

The chain uses TRBV2 and TRBJ1-2; D remains unclear. From germline, CDR1 is SNHLY and CDR2 FYNNEI. The germline V and J ends were trimmed by 6 bases and 4 bases, with 9 bases remaining between them. This CDR3 comprises 12 residues. CDR3 region: CASRRDGYGYTF. The DNA of the CDR3 is TGTGCCAGCAGGCGGGATGGCTATGGCTACACCTTC.

The genes are TRBV28 and TRBJ1-2, with TRBD1 matching over 7 bases. The CDR3 runs 13 residues. Trimming cost V 9 bases and J 8 bases; bases outside gene matches: 12. Germline CDR1 MDHEN, CDR2 SYDVKM. The DNA for the CDR3 is TGTGCCAGTACGCCACAGGGGACGCGGGGCTACACCTTC. Encoded protein: CASTPQGTRGYTF.

The V call is TRBV28, the J call TRBJ1-5; the D gene is possibly TRBD1 (6 bases). This CDR3 is 15 amino acids long. Germline CDR1 and CDR2: MDHEN and SYDVKM. Trimming removed 6 bases at V and 0 bases at J, with 12 bases between. DNA of the CDR3: TGTGCCAGCAGATTACAGGGCCATAGCAATCAGCCCCAGCATTTT. It translates to CASRLQGHSNQPQHF.

This chain uses TRBV4-2 with TRBJ2-7; maybe TRBD2 (7 bases). Germline V gene sequence: CDR1 LGHNA, CDR2 YNFKEQ. The CDR3 covers 15 residues. Trimming cost V 0 bases and J 3 bases, with 12 bases left between them. The CDR3 is CASSQDRGADYEQYF. The CDR3 DNA sequence: TGTGCCAGCAGCCAAGACCGGGGGGCGGACTACGAGCAGTACTTC.

The chain uses TRBV28 and TRBJ2-7; 9 nucleotides line up with TRBD1. Germline V CDR1 and CDR2: MDHEN, SYDVKM. Trimming took 6 bases from V and 7 from J; bases not matched to a gene: 10. The length of the CDR3 is 14 residues. This CDR3 reads CASSVIRDRDEQYF. CDR3 DNA: TGTGCCAGCAGCGTGATTAGGGACAGGGATGAGCAGTACTTC. Combining the CDR3 with reference TRBV28 and TRBJ2-7 gives the whole variable domain DVKVTQSSRYLVKRTGEKVFLECVQDMDHENMFWYRQDPGLGLRLIYFSYDVKMKEKGDIPEGYSVSREKKERFSLILESASTNQTSMYLCASSVIRDRDEQYFGPGTRLTVT.

The rearrangement links TRBV6-5 to TRBJ2-3, with TRBD2 matching over 11 bases. The CDR3 covers 15 residues. Germline trimming cut 2 bases from V and 5 bases from J; bases unmatched to any gene: 3. Germline lookup yields CDR1 MNHEY and CDR2 SVGAGI. CDR3 sequence: CASSYGLAGGDTQYF. The CDR3, as DNA: TGTGCCAGCAGTTACGGTCTAGCGGGGGGAGATACGCAGTATTTT.

V gene TRBV4-1 combines with J gene TRBJ1-5; TRBD1 aligns across 8 bases. There are 15 residues in the CDR3. Germline loops: CDR1 MGHRA, CDR2 YSYEKL. The V gene end was trimmed by 6 bases and the J gene end by 5 bases; junction bases not matched to a gene: 9. The CDR3 DNA reads as TGCGCCAGCAGACCCACTAACAGGGGGGATCAGCCCCAGCATTTT. Its protein product is CASRPTNRGDQPQHF.

V and J are TRBV19 and TRBJ2-7; D ambiguous. Per germline, CDR1 LNHDA and CDR2 SQIVND (reference sequence). Between the trimmed V and J ends, which lost 6 bases and 5 bases, there was a span of 14 bases. The CDR3 totals 13 residues. The CDR3 is CASRPRSYDEQYF. The CDR3 DNA sequence: TGTGCCAGTAGACCGAGGAGCTATGACGAGCAGTACTTC.